The clone carrying this T cell receptor (beta chain) has ten or more counts. The antigen is unknown. Using RNA transcripts as the source, TCR beta CDR3 regions were amplified. Carried out on the TCR CDR3, a first-round RT-PCR used the HTBI primer set. MiXCR, run by TCRdb on the multiplex PCR reads, gives a single entry per CDR3 protein. Among approximately 400,000 distinct CDR3 sequences listed, approximately 14% were seen once. The CDR3 totals 15 residues. The V segment lost 9 bases and the J segment 2 bases; nucleotides outside the gene matches: 10. These data belong to a study of T cells in Graves' hyperthyroidism and ophthalmopathy. Overall study results and limits: Ophthalmopathy cases were set apart from stable hyperthyroidism by a 13 V-J model.

Stable Graves' hyperthyroidism meant no ophthalmopathy progression within 18 months. The authors obtained PBMCs from about 9 ml of fresh peripheral blood. Sequencing was carried out using blood. The chain joins TRBV12-3 or TRBV12-4 to TRBJ2-3; 8 nucleotides line up with TRBD2. The clonotype originates from a woman aged 60-75 years with Graves' hyperthyroidism. For the CDR3, the DNA is TGTGCCAGTCTGCGGGGGGCCGGCGCCACAGATACGCAGTATTTT. Amino acid sequence: CASLRGAGATDTQYF.